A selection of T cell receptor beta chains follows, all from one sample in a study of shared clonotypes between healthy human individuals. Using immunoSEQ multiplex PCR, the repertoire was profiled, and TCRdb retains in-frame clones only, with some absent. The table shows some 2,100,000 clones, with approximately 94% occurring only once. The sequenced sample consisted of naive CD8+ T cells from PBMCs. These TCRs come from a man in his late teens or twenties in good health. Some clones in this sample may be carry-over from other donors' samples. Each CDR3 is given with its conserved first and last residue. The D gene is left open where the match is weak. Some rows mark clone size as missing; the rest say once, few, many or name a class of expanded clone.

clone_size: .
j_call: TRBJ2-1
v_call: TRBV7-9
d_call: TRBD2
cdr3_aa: CASSQGTSGRASYNEQFF
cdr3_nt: TGTGCCAGCAGCCAGGGGACTAGCGGGAGGGCCAGCTACAATGAGCAGTTCTTC

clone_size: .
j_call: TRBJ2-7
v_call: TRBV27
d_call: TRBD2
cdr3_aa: CASSLLAALTYEQYF
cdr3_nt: TGTGCCAGCAGTTTACTAGCGGCTTTAACCTACGAGCAGTACTTC

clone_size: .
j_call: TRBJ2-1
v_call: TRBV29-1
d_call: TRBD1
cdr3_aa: CSVDGLSTGPATYNEQFF
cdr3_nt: TGCAGCGTTGACGGGCTCTCGACAGGGCCGGCAACTTACAATGAGCAGTTCTTC

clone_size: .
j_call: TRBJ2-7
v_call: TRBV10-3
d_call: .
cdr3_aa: CAISESGPGEYNEQYF
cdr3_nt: TGTGCCATCAGTGAGTCCGGGCCGGGGGAGTATAACGAGCAGTACTTC

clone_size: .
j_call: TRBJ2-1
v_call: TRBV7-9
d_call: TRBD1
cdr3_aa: CASSPRDRDRSYNEQFF
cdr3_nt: TGTGCCAGCAGCCCCCGGGACAGGGATCGCTCCTACAATGAGCAGTTCTTC

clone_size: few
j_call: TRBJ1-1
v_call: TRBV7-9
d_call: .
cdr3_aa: CASRTVNTEAFF
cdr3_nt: TGTGCCAGCAGGACAGTGAACACTGAAGCTTTCTTT

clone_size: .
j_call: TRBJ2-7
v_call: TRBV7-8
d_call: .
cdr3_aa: CASSLALYDSLTGNEQYF
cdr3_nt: TGTGCCAGCAGCTTAGCACTATACGATAGTTTGACGGGAAACGAGCAGTACTTC

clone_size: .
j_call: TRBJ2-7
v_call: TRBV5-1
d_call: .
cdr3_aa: CASSLARGTSYEQYF
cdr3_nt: TGCGCCAGCAGCTTGGCGCGGGGGACATCCTACGAGCAGTACTTC

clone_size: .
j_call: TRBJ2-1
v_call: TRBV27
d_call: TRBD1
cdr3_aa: CASSQDRAAYNEQFF
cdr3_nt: TGTGCCAGCAGCCAGGACAGGGCTGCGTACAATGAGCAGTTCTTC

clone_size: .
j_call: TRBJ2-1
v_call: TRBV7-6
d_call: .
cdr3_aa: CASSLGSEVFF
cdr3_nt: TGTGCCAGCAGCTTAGGGAGTGAGGTGTTCTTC

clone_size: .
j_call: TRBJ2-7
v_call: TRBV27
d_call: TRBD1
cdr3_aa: CASSAGLGGDSSYEQYF
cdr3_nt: TGTGCCAGCAGTGCCGGGTTAGGTGGGGACAGCTCCTACGAGCAGTACTTC

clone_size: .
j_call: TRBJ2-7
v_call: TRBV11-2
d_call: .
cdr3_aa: CASSLGTAYEQYF
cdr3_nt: TGTGCCAGCAGCTTAGGGACGGCCTACGAGCAGTACTTC

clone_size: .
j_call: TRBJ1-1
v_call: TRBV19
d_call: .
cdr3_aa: CASSMGGLGIYNTEAFF
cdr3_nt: TGTGCCAGTAGTATGGGCGGTTTGGGGATCTATAACACTGAAGCTTTCTTT

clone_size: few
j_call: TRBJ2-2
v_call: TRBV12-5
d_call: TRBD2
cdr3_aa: CASGISGRGTGELFF
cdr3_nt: TGTGCTAGTGGGATTAGCGGGAGAGGCACCGGGGAGCTGTTTTTT

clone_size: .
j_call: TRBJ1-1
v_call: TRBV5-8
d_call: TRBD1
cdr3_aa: CASSSRDRNTEAFF
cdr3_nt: TGTGCCAGCAGCTCCAGGGACAGGAACACTGAAGCTTTCTTT

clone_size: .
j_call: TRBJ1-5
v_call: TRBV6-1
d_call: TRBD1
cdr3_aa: CASRRRTGLEQPQHF
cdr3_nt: TGTGCCAGCAGGCGCAGGACAGGGTTAGAACAGCCCCAGCATTTT

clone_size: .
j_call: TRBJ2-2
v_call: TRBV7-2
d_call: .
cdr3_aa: CASSFLQNTGELFF
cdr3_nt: TGTGCCAGCAGCTTCCTGCAAAACACCGGGGAGCTGTTTTTT

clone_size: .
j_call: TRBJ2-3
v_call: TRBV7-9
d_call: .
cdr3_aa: CASSRRVSSTDTQYF
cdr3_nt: TGTGCCAGCAGTCGCAGGGTTTCTAGCACAGATACGCAGTATTTT

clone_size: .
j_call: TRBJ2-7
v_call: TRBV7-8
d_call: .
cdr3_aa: CASSLRASTYEQYF
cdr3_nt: TGTGCCAGCAGCTTAAGGGCTAGTACCTACGAGCAGTACTTC

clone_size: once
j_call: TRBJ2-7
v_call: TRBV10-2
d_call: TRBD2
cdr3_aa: CASAFEVAGYRDYEQYF
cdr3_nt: TGCGCCAGCGCTTTTGAGGTAGCGGGATACCGCGACTACGAGCAGTACTTC

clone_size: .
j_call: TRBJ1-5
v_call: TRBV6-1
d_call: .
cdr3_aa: CASSEGPGQGVPQHF
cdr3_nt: TGTGCCAGCAGTGAAGGTCCAGGGCAGGGCGTACCCCAGCATTTT

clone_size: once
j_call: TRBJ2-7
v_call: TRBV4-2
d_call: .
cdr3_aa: CASSQGRTYEQYF
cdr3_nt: TGTGCCAGCAGCCAAGGGAGGACCTACGAGCAGTACTTC

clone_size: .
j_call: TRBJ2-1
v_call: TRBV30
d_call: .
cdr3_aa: CACAAKPTYNEQFF
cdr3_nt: TGTGCCTGCGCTGCTAAACCAACCTACAATGAGCAGTTCTTC

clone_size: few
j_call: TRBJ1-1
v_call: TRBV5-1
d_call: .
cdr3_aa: CASSLDRNRDEAFF
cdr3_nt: TGCGCCAGCAGCCTGGACCGAAACAGGGATGAAGCTTTCTTT

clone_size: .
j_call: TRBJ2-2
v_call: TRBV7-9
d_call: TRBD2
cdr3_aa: CASSLGTSGNTGELFF
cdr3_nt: TGTGCCAGCAGCTTGGGGACTAGCGGGAACACCGGGGAGCTGTTTTTT

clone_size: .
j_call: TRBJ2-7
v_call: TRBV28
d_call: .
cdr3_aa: CASSPGLLEYEQYF
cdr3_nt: TGTGCCAGCAGTCCCGGGCTGCTTGAGTACGAGCAGTACTTC